The source of this T cell receptor (beta chain) is a study of blood T cell repertoires in COVID-19 (dated by TCRdb to about 2020). For the wider study: Samples from collaborators originated in the United States, Italy and Spain and spanned both the acute and convalescent phases of COVID-19. The material from the prospective study consisted of cDNA or gDNA derived from T cells, B-cell-depleted T cells, or PBMCs. Deeply sampled blood TCRbeta repertoires from subjects exposed to, actively infected with, or recovered from COVID-19 were included in the dataset. The repertoires were made available in a free public database intended to serve as a resource for research on the immune response to SARS-CoV-2. Samples came from the ongoing ImmuneRACE study (first 160 participants) plus 1,254 subjects from 6 global collaborators. A de-identified subject ID, COVID-19 status, age in years and sex were almost always included in the sample metadata. Where HLA class I and class II types were available, the types were taken from metadata supplied by the sample provider, not from assay-based typing. Broad study findings and their caveats: How much clinical and demographic metadata was included differed by source and by participant, and the metadata was provided uncurated.

TCRbeta CDR3 regions were amplified from genomic DNA using the immunoSEQ Assay, a bias-controlled multiplex PCR. In the original analysis: The number of nucleated cells in each sample was estimated by amplification of reference gene primers within the assay. To quantify the absolute abundance of each unique TCRbeta CDR3 rearrangement, sequence reads were collapsed and filtered. For each sample, productive Simpson clonality was calculated as the square root of Simpson's diversity index across productive rearrangements. This is the immuneACCESS table as TCRdb keeps it, with only in-frame sequences that have V and J called. A part of the clones is gone; compared with another copy, unresolved V genes explain less than half, and the rest is unexplained. V and J calls and clone size are given by that table; D and trimming were obtained from the DNA. Across this sample there are some 69,000 clones, with over 70% seen only once. The top ten clones comprise approximately 17% of the sample.

As concerns this clone: No cognate antigen has been identified for it. No base quality information exists; no much larger clone differs at one position.

Collaborating institutions collected whole blood in K2EDTA tubes following their own protocols. For TCRbeta analysis, collaborators shipped samples in one of three forms: frozen whole blood, isolated PBMCs, or DNA extracted from either of those sample types. The CDR3 goes from the cysteine to the phenylalanine over 14 residues. The sequence is cut down to CDR3 DNA, 42 bases in frame from base 1. CDR1 LNHDA and CDR2 SQIVND are derived from the germline V gene (reference sequence). V loses 3 bases, J loses 5 bases, and the germline ends lie 13 bases apart. The chain is encoded by TRBV19 joined to TRBJ1-2, with the D gene uncertain. The sample consisted of peripheral blood. This TCR was recovered from a man aged 55 to 70 with acute or convalescent COVID-19. This receptor carries the CDR3 CASSIQAKPYGYTF. The nucleotide sequence is given as TGTGCCAGTAGTATCCAGGCAAAACCTTATGGCTACACCTTC.